A single sample is the source of the 31 T cell receptor beta chains below, sequenced in a study of cytotoxic CD8 clonotypes in ibrutinib-treated CLL. Clones were read by immunoSEQ multiplex PCR, and TCRdb kept only the in-frame ones, dropping some. Here the sample spans some 350,000 clones, approximately 67% being singletons. This material consisted of PBMCs, taken after 36 months of ibrutinib treatment. These receptors were taken from a human donor with chronic lymphocytic leukemia.

V usage is TRBV5-4 and J usage is TRBJ1-1; possibly TRBD1 for D (5 bases). Germline assignment: CDR1 SGHNT and CDR2 YYREEE (reference sequence). This CDR3 has 16 amino acids. V lost 0 bases and J 0 bases, leaving 12 bases between the germline ends. The CDR3 DNA follows: TGTGCCAGCAGCTTGGGTACCCAGGGACTGAACACTGAAGCTTTCTTT. Its protein is CASSLGTQGLNTEAFF. The full variable domain, in which reference TRBV5-4 and TRBJ1-1 provide the parts outside the CDR3, is ETGVTQSPTHLIKTRGQQVTLRCSSQSGHNTVSWYQQALGQGPQFIFQYYREEENGRGNFPPRFSGLQFPNYSSELNVNALELDDSALYLCASSLGTQGLNTEAFFGQGTRLTVV.

This clone came up once. The chain uses TRBV11-2 and TRBJ2-5, with D perhaps matching TRBD2 (5 bases). Trimming took 5 bases from V and 3 from J, leaving 13 bases between them. In germline, CDR1 is SGHAT, CDR2 FQNNGV. This CDR3 region has 14 residues. CDR3 sequence: CASSGWEQEETQYF. In nucleotides, the CDR3 is TGTGCCAGCAGCGGATGGGAGCAGGAAGAGACCCAGTACTTC.

The V and J genes are TRBV6-5 and TRBJ2-7, with TRBD1 matching over 11 bases. Trimming cost V 4 bases and J 6 bases; bases outside gene matches: 8. This CDR3 spans 15 amino acids. The germline V gene encodes CDR1 MNHEY and CDR2 SVGAGI. In DNA form, the CDR3 reads TGTGCCAGCAGTTCCGTCGGGACAGGGGGACGCGAGCAGTACTTC. Its translation: CASSSVGTGGREQYF.

V gene TRBV5-1 combines with J gene TRBJ1-1; no firm D call. Germline V CDR1 and CDR2: SGHRS, YFSETQ. The CDR3 contains 15 residues. Trimming took off 0 bases at V and 1 base at J, with 10 bases between the two ends. The CDR3 DNA reads as TGCGCCAGCAGCTTGGTGACGGGAACGAACACTGAAGCTTTCTTT. Protein product: CASSLVTGTNTEAFF.

This clone appeared a single time. The CDR3 nucleotides read TGTGCCAGCAGTTTAACGGTGACCTACAATGAGCAGTTCTTC. As protein: CASSLTVTYNEQFF. V is TRBV28 and J is TRBJ2-1; D remains unclear. Trimming shortened V by 2 bases and J by 2 bases, and 7 bases separated the two germline ends. The CDR3 loop spans 14 amino acids. Germline-derived CDR1 and CDR2 are MDHEN and SYDVKM.

The genes are TRBV6-5 and TRBJ1-2; tentatively, D is TRBD1 (5 bases). CDR1 and CDR2 (germline): MNHEY, SVGAGI. Trimming removed 10 bases from V and 1 base from J, with 16 bases in between. The CDR3 covers 14 residues. The DNA of the CDR3 is TGTGCCACCCGGTTCGGGGCCGGTAACTATGGCTACACCTTC. Protein: CATRFGAGNYGYTF.

The count of this clone is one. The genes are TRBV5-5 and TRBJ1-4; D may be TRBD1 (5 bases). The germline CDR1 and CDR2 sequences are SGHKS and YYEKEE (reference sequence). The CDR3 consists of 16 residues. V lost 1 base and J 3 bases, leaving 13 bases between the germline ends. CDR3 region: CASSLLGTSPNEKLFF. In nucleotides, the CDR3 is TGTGCCAGCAGCTTGTTAGGGACCAGCCCTAATGAAAAACTGTTTTTT.

The rearrangement uses TRBV28 and TRBJ1-5; a possible D gene is TRBD1 (5 bases). Per the germline V gene, CDR1 is MDHEN and CDR2 is SYDVKM. Trimming took off 6 bases at V and 5 bases at J, with 14 bases between the two ends. The CDR3 is made up of 14 amino acids. This chain's CDR3 is CASSYDSFDQPQHF. DNA for the CDR3: TGTGCCAGCAGCTATGACAGTTTTGATCAGCCCCAGCATTTT.

This clone appeared a few times. The rearrangement joins TRBV6-5 to TRBJ1-5; D not resolved. The CDR3 has 14 residues. The germline V and J ends were trimmed by 6 bases and 6 bases, with 15 bases remaining between them. Germline values: CDR1 MNHEY, CDR2 SVGAGI. CDR3 coding DNA: TGTGCCAGCAGCCGGAGTTGGGGAGGTCAGCCCCAGCATTTT. Translated, it gives CASSRSWGGQPQHF.

The chain has TRBV15 and TRBJ2-2, with 7 bases identical to TRBD2. Germline loops: CDR1 LNHNV, CDR2 YYDKDF (reference sequence). V gave up 1 base and J gave up 1 base; unmatched junction bases: 6. The CDR3 loop spans 17 amino acids. In DNA form, the CDR3 reads TGTGCCACCAGCAGAGTGGGCGGGGGAAAGAACACCGGGGAGCTGTTTTTT. This translates into CATSRVGGGKNTGELFF.

The chain has TRBV9 and TRBJ2-4; 11 bases are shared with TRBD2. CDR1 is SGDLS, CDR2 YYNGEE, per germline. The junction had 5 bases not matched to a gene; V was cut back by 0 bases and J by 6 bases. The CDR3 totals 16 residues. The CDR3 DNA is TGTGCCAGCAGCGTAGTCCCTAGCGGGGGGAGAAACATTCAGTACTTC. It yields the protein CASSVVPSGGRNIQYF.

The genes are TRBV28 and TRBJ2-1, with 7 bases identical to TRBD1. The CDR3 is 16 residues long. Germline CDR1 reads MDHEN; CDR2 reads SYDVKM. The V segment lost 3 bases and the J segment 0 bases; nucleotides outside the gene matches: 5. CDR3 DNA sequence: TGTGCCAGCAGTTTGGGGGACAGCAACTCCTACAATGAGCAGTTCTTC. This translates into CASSLGDSNSYNEQFF.

The rearrangement uses TRBV15 and TRBJ2-5; TRBD1 might be the D (5 bases). CDR1 LNHNV and CDR2 YYDKDF come from the germline V gene (reference sequence). This CDR3 comprises 16 residues. The V gene lost 3 bases and the J gene lost 1 base, with 15 bases spanning the gap. CDR3 in amino acids: CATSRTRGRAQETQYF. The CDR3 DNA is TGTGCCACCAGCAGGACAAGGGGCAGGGCCCAAGAGACCCAGTACTTC.

This chain joins TRBV28 and TRBJ1-3, with 7 bases identical to TRBD1. The germline gives CDR1 MDHEN, CDR2 SYDVKM. The J segment lost 4 bases and the V segment lost 5 bases, leaving 5 bases of the junction unmatched. The CDR3 totals 14 residues. CDR3 in DNA: TGTGCCAGCAGTCCCCGGGACAGAGGAAACACCATATATTTT. Protein sequence: CASSPRDRGNTIYF. The whole variable domain, filled in from reference TRBV28 and TRBJ1-3, reads DVKVTQSSRYLVKRTGEKVFLECVQDMDHENMFWYRQDPGLGLRLIYFSYDVKMKEKGDIPEGYSVSREKKERFSLILESASTNQTSMYLCASSPRDRGNTIYFGEGSWLTVV.

This clone was counted only a few times. This chain uses TRBV4-1 with TRBJ1-6; D unresolved. CDR1 and CDR2 (germline): MGHRA, YSYEKL. This CDR3 region has 14 residues. V shed 4 bases and J shed 8 bases, with 12 bases lying between them. The CDR3 loop reads CASSPLEPYSPLHF. The CDR3 nucleotides read TGCGCCAGCAGCCCTCTGGAACCCTATTCACCCCTCCACTTT.

In this sample, this clone turned up once. J is TRBJ2-7 and V is TRBV7-9; 9 bases fit TRBD1. Germline V gives CDR1 SEHNR, CDR2 FQNEAQ (reference sequence). J gave up 5 bases and V 5 bases, and 16 bases lay outside the gene matches. The CDR3 spans 17 residues. The CDR3 region has the DNA TGTGCCAGCAGCCTAGTTACGATACAACAGGGGGCGGACGAGCAGTACTTC. It is translated as CASSLVTIQQGADEQYF.

The rearrangement links TRBV15 to TRBJ2-3; 7 positions match TRBD2. CDR1 is LNHNV, CDR2 YYDKDF, per germline (reference sequence). The junction had 5 bases not matched to a gene; V was cut back by 8 bases and J by 0 bases. This CDR3 contains 14 residues. CDR3 amino acids: CATWRGFSTDTQYF. The CDR3 DNA sequence: TGTGCCACCTGGCGGGGGTTTAGCACAGATACGCAGTATTTT.

The chain is built from TRBV5-6 and TRBJ1-5; a weak D match, TRBD1 (5 bases). V was trimmed by 4 bases and J by 6 bases, leaving 14 bases between them. The CDR3 is 14 residues long. Germline values: CDR1 SGHDT, CDR2 YYEEEE. Here the CDR3 reads CASSMGRLSQPQHF. As DNA, the CDR3 is TGTGCCAGCAGCATGGGACGTCTCTCTCAGCCCCAGCATTTT.

This chain uses TRBV28 with TRBJ2-1; 9 bases match TRBD1. CDR3 length: 12 amino acids. The junction had 5 bases not matched to a gene; V was cut back by 9 bases and J by 8 bases. Germline CDR1 reads MDHEN; CDR2 reads SYDVKM. CDR3 region: CASRQGGDEQFF. Here the CDR3 DNA reads TGTGCCAGTAGACAGGGGGGGGATGAGCAGTTCTTC.

This chain links TRBV19 with TRBJ1-1; 8 bases are shared with TRBD1. Per the germline V gene, CDR1 is LNHDA and CDR2 is SQIVND (reference sequence). The CDR3 extends over 15 amino acids. The V gene end was trimmed by 9 bases and the J gene end by 0 bases; junction bases not matched to a gene: 9. The CDR3 DNA sequence: TGTGCCAGCCTAACCGGGACAGGTATGAACACTGAAGCTTTCTTT. This sequence encodes CASLTGTGMNTEAFF.

CDR3 amino acids: CASSAGLAGIYEQYF. CDR3 nucleotides: TGCGCCAGCAGCGCGGGACTAGCGGGGATCTACGAGCAGTACTTC. The J gene is TRBJ2-7, the V gene TRBV5-1; 13 bases are shared with TRBD2. J lost 3 bases, V lost 4 bases, and 4 bases had no gene match. Germline lookup yields CDR1 SGHRS and CDR2 YFSETQ. This CDR3 has 15 residues.

V is TRBV5-1 and J is TRBJ2-3; TRBD2 matches 9 bases. The germline CDR1 and CDR2 sequences are SGHRS and YFSETQ. The CDR3 consists of 16 residues. Losses at the gene ends were 0 bases for V and 1 base for J; bases not matched to a gene: 3. CDR3 amino acids: CASSLARGGRTDTQYF. The CDR3 nucleotides read TGCGCCAGCAGCTTGGCGCGGGGGGGCCGCACAGATACGCAGTATTTT.

The chain couples TRBV27 to TRBJ2-1; D is perhaps TRBD1 (6 bases). Germline assignment: CDR1 MNHEY and CDR2 SMNVEV (reference sequence). The CDR3 runs 16 residues. Trimming left V 6 bases short and J 15 bases short, with 30 bases between. The CDR3 DNA reads TGTGCCAGCAGCCCGTTGGCTGGGGGTGGGGGCGAATTTGCGTTCTTC. This encodes CASSPLAGGGGEFAFF.

The chain is built from TRBV25-1 and TRBJ2-7; TRBD1 agrees at 7 bases. This CDR3 is built from 14 residues. The V gene end was trimmed by 5 bases and the J gene end by 2 bases; junction bases not matched to a gene: 6. The germline CDR1 and CDR2 sequences are MGHDK and SYGVNS. CDR3 bases: TGTGCCAGCAGTCAATGGGACAGCACCTACGAGCAGTACTTC. Its protein is CASSQWDSTYEQYF.

The chain uses TRBV28 and TRBJ2-2; a possible D gene is TRBD1 (5 bases). Germline values: CDR1 MDHEN, CDR2 SYDVKM. The germline V and J ends were trimmed by 3 bases and 0 bases, with 8 bases remaining between them. The length of the CDR3 is 15 residues. CDR3 sequence (DNA): TGTGCCAGCAGTTTGAGGACAACGAACACCGGGGAGCTGTTTTTT. Amino acid sequence: CASSLRTTNTGELFF.

The chain has TRBV5-1 and TRBJ1-2, with 10 bases aligning to TRBD1. V shed 4 bases and J 7 bases; nucleotides not matched to a gene: 7. Germline V gene data show CDR1 as SGHRS and CDR2 as YFSETQ. The CDR3 consists of 14 residues. CDR3 DNA: TGCGCCAGCAGCCTGATGACAGGGGGCCCTGGCTACACCTTC. This gives the protein CASSLMTGGPGYTF.

The J gene is TRBJ2-5, the V gene TRBV5-4; perhaps TRBD1 as D (6 bases). Germline CDR1 SGHNT, CDR2 YYREEE (reference sequence). With 3 bases removed from V and 1 base from J, the gap between germline ends came to 10 bases. There are 14 residues in the CDR3. CDR3 sequence (DNA): TGTGCCAGCAGCTCCGGGACAAGCCAAGAGACCCAGTACTTC. Translated: CASSSGTSQETQYF. The variable domain in full, completed from reference TRBV5-4 and TRBJ2-5, reads ETGVTQSPTHLIKTRGQQVTLRCSSQSGHNTVSWYQQALGQGPQFIFQYYREEENGRGNFPPRFSGLQFPNYSSELNVNALELDDSALYLCASSSGTSQETQYFGPGTRLLVL.

This clone was detected once. CDR3 DNA: TGTGCCAGCTCATCGGACCGCTACTATGGCTACACCTTC. Translation: CASSSDRYYGYTF. The rearrangement links TRBV18 to TRBJ1-2; D gene unclear. Trimming stripped 5 bases from V and 3 bases from J, with 10 bases between. CDR1 is KGHSH, CDR2 LQKENI, per germline. This CDR3 contains 13 residues.

The chain recombines TRBV7-6 with TRBJ2-7; TRBD2 is a possible D gene (5 bases). The length of the CDR3 is 14 residues. Germline V gene sequence: CDR1 SGHVS, CDR2 FNYEAQ. V shed 5 bases and J shed 6 bases, with 17 bases lying between them. CDR3 bases: TGTGCCAGCAGCCAACGGAGCGATGAGGGCGAGCAGTACTTC. It specifies CASSQRSDEGEQYF.

The chain couples TRBV9 to TRBJ2-7, with D possibly being TRBD2 (6 bases). CDR1 SGDLS and CDR2 YYNGEE come from the germline V gene. Trimming stripped 0 bases from V and 1 base from J, with 14 bases between. CDR3 size: 16 residues. The CDR3: CASSVGVGGRSYEQYF. The CDR3 nucleotides are TGTGCCAGCAGCGTAGGGGTGGGAGGTCGTTCCTACGAGCAGTACTTC. Based on the CDR3 plus reference TRBV9 and TRBJ2-7, the full variable domain is DSGVTQTPKHLITATGQRVTLRCSPRSGDLSVYWYQQSLDQGLQFLIQYYNGEERAKGNILERFSAQQFPDLHSELNLSSLELGDSALYFCASSVGVGGRSYEQYFGPGTRLTVT.

V and J are TRBV29-1 and TRBJ2-2; 10 bases map to TRBD1. The V segment lost 0 bases and the J segment 6 bases; nucleotides outside the gene matches: 7. Per germline, CDR1 SQVTM and CDR2 ANQGSEA. This CDR3 is built from 16 residues. The CDR3 coding sequence is TGCAGCGTTGAAGATCGGGACAGGGGCCTGGCCGGGGAGCTGTTTTTT. Translation gives CSVEDRDRGLAGELFF.